The rows below give T cell receptor beta chains drawn from one sample of a study of low-dose radiotherapy and immunotherapy resistance in tumors. One entry per CDR3 protein, called by TCRdb with MiXCR from the reads. The data contain tens of thousands of distinct CDR3 sequences, about 10% of them singletons. Sequenced here: PBMCs, sampled before treatment. The receptor source for this set is a female donor with ovarian cancer. Both conserved end residues are trimmed from each CDR3.

j_gene: TRBJ2-7
v_gene: TRBV28
CDR3aa: ASSYGTVYEQY

j_gene: TRBJ1-2
v_gene: TRBV14
CDR3aa: ASSQGQGKYGYT

j_gene: TRBJ2-1
v_gene: TRBV9
CDR3aa: ASSVAGAGVANEQF

j_gene: TRBJ2-2
v_gene: TRBV7-3
CDR3aa: ASSLNWNTGELF

j_gene: TRBJ2-3
v_gene: TRBV19
CDR3aa: ASRRTDGGTDTQY

j_gene: TRBJ2-1
v_gene: TRBV30
CDR3aa: AWSVGQGHEQF

j_gene: TRBJ2-7
v_gene: TRBV10-2
CDR3aa: ASSGTGQYEQY

j_gene: TRBJ1-5
v_gene: TRBV3-1
CDR3aa: ASSQESQPQH

j_gene: TRBJ2-3
v_gene: TRBV2
CDR3aa: ASSDGPGDTQY

j_gene: TRBJ2-1
v_gene: TRBV3-1
CDR3aa: ASSQGGGGAVYEQF

j_gene: TRBJ1-5
v_gene: TRBV5-6
CDR3aa: ASSLGQANQPQH

j_gene: TRBJ2-1
v_gene: TRBV5-4
CDR3aa: ASSLGTSGNNEQF

j_gene: TRBJ1-2
v_gene: TRBV28
CDR3aa: ASSLESESGQGAGYT